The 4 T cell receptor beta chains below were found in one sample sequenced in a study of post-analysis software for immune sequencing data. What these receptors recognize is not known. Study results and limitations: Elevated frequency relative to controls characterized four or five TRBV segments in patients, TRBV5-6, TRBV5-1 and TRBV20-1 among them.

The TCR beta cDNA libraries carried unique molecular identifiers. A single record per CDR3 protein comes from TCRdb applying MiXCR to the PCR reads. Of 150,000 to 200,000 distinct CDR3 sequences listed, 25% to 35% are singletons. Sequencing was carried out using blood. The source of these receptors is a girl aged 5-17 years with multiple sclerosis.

CDR3 residues: CAISVTDTNEKLFF. Here the CDR3 DNA reads TGTGCCATCAGTGTGACGGATACTAATGAAAAACTGTTTTTT. V usage is TRBV10-3 and J usage is TRBJ1-4; D gene uncertain. Germline V gives CDR1 ENHRY, CDR2 SYGVKD. The CDR3 extends over 14 amino acids. Between the trimmed V and J ends, which lost 4 bases and 2 bases, there was a span of 8 bases.

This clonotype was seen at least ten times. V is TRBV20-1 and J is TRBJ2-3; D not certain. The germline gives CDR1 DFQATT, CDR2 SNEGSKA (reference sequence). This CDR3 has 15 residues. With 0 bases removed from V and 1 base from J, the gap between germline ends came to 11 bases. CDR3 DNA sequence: TGCAGTGCTAGAGAGGATCAGGCTGGCACAGATACGCAGTATTTT. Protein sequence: CSAREDQAGTDTQYF.

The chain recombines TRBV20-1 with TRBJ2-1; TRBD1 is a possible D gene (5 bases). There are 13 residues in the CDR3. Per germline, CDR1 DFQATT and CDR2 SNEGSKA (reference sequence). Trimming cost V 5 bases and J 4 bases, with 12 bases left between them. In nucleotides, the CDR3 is TGCAGTGCTCTGGCGGACAAGTACAATGAGCAGTTCTTC. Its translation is CSALADKYNEQFF.

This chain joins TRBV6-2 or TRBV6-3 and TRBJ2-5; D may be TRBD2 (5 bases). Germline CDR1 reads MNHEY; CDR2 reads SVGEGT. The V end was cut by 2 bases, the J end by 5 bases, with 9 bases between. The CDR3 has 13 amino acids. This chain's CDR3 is CASSYRLIETQYF. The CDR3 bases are TGTGCCAGCAGTTACCGACTAATCGAGACCCAGTACTTC.